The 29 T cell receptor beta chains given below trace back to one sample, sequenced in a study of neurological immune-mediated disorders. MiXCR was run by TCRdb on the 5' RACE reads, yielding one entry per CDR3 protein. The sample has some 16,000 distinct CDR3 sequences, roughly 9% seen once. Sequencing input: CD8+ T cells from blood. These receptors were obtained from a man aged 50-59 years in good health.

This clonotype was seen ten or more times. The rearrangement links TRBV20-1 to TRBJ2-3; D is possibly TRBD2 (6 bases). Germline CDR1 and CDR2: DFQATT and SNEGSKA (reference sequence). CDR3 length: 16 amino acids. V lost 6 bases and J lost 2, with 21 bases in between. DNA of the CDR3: TGCAGTGCCTTAAGCTTTACTAGCCTCCCCACAGATACGCAGTATTTT. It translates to CSALSFTSLPTDTQYF.

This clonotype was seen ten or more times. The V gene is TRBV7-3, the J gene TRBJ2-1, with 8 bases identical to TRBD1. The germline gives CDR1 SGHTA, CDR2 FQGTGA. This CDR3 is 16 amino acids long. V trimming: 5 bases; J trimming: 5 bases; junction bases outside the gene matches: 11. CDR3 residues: CASSLGTGLHDNEQFF. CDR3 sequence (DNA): TGTGCCAGCAGCCTCGGGACAGGCCTACACGACAATGAGCAGTTCTTC.

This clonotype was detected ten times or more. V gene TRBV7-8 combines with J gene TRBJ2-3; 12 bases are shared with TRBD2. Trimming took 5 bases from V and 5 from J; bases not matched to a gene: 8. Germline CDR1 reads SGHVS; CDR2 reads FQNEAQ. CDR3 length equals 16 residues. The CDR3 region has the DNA TGTGCCAGCAGCAACCGACTAGCGGGAGCCAAAGATACGCAGTATTTT. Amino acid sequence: CASSNRLAGAKDTQYF.

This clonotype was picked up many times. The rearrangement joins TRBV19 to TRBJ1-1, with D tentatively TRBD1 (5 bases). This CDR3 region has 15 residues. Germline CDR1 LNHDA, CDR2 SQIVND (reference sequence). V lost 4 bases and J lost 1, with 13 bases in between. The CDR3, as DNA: TGTGCCAGTAGTAGACTGGGGGGATCGAACACTGAAGCTTTCTTT. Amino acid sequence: CASSRLGGSNTEAFF.

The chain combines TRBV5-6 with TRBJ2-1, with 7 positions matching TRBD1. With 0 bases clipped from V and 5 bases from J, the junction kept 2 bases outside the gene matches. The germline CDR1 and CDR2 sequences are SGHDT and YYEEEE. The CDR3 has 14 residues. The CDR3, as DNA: TGTGCCAGCAGCTTGGGGCAGGGGGACAATGAGCAGTTCTTC. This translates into CASSLGQGDNEQFF.

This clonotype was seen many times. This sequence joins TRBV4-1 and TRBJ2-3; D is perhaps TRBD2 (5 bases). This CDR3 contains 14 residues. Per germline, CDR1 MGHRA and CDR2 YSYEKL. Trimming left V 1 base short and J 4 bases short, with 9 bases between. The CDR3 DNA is TGCGCCAGCAGCCAAGCTGGGGAGCCAGATACGCAGTATTTT. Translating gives CASSQAGEPDTQYF.

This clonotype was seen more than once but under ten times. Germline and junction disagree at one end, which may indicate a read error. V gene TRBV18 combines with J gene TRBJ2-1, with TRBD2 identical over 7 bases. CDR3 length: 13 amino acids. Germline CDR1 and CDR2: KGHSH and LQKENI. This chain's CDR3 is CASSTGGYNEQFF. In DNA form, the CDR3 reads TGTGCCAGCTCAACCGGGGGGTACAATGAGCAGTTCTTT.

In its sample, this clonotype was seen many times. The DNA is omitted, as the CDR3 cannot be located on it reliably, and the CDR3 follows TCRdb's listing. This CDR3 is CASSPAGPLHFGHSSYNEQFF. The chain employs TRBV6-6 and TRBJ2-1; the table calls TRBD2, which could not be checked here. Germline V gene lookup returns CDR1 MNHNY and CDR2 SVGAGI (reference sequence). The CDR3 region is 21 residues in length, termini included.

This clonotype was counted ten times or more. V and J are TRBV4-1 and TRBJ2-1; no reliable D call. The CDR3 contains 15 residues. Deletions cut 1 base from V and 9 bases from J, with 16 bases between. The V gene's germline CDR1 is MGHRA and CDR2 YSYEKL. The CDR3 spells CASSQAPLARGEQFF. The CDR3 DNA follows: TGCGCCAGCAGCCAAGCTCCCCTTGCTCGCGGTGAGCAGTTCTTC.

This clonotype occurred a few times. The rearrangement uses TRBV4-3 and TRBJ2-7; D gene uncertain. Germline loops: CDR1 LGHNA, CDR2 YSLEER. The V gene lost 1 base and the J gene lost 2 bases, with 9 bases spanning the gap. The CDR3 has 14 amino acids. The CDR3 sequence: CASSQATAAYEQYF. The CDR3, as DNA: TGCGCCAGCAGCCAAGCGACGGCCGCCTACGAGCAGTACTTC.

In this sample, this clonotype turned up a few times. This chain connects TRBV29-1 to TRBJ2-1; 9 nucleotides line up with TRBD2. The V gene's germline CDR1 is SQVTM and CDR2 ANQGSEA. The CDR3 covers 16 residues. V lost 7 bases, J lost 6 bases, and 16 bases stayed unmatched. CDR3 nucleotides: TGCAGCGCCCTTGCCCGCTATAGCGGGGGAACCAATGAGCAGTTCTTC. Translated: CSALARYSGGTNEQFF.

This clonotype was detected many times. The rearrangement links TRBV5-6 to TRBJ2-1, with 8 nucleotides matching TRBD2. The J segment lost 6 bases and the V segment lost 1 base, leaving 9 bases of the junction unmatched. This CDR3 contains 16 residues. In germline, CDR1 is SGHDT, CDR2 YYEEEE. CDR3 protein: CASSLLGGGRTNEQFF. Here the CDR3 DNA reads TGTGCCAGCAGCTTGTTGGGTGGCGGGAGGACCAATGAGCAGTTCTTC.

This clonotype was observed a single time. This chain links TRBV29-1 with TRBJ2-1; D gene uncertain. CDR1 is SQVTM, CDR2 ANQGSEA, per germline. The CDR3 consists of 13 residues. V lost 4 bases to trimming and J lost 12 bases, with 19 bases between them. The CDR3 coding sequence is TGCAGCGTTGGTGGATATGGCACAGATACGCAGTTCTTC. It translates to CSVGGYGTDTQFF.

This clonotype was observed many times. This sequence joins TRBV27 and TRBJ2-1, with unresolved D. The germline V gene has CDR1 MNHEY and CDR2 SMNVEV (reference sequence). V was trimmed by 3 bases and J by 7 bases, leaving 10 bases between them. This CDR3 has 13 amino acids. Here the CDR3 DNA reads TGTGCCAGCAGTTTCTTAGCCCTGAATGAGCAGTTCTTC. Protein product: CASSFLALNEQFF.

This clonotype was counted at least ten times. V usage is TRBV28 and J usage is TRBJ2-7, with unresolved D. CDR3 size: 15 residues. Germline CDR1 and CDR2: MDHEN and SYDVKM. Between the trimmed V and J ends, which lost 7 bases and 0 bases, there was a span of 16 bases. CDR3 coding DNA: TGTGCCAGCACCCTCTCACTCGAGAGCTCCTACGAGCAGTACTTC. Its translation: CASTLSLESSYEQYF.

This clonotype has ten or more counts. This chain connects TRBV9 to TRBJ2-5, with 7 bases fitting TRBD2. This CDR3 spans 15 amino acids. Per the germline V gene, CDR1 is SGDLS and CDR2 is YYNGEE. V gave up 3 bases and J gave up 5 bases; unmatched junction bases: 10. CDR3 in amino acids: CASSGPMGRAETQYF. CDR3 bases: TGTGCCAGCAGCGGGCCAATGGGGAGGGCGGAGACCCAGTACTTC. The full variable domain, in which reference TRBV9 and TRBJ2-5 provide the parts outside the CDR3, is DSGVTQTPKHLITATGQRVTLRCSPRSGDLSVYWYQQSLDQGLQFLIQYYNGEERAKGNILERFSAQQFPDLHSELNLSSLELGDSALYFCASSGPMGRAETQYFGPGTRLLVL.

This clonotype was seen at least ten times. The CDR3 nucleotides read TGTGCCAGCAGCTTAGAGTCGGCCAGGGGGAGTGAAAAACTGTTTTTT. Amino acid sequence: CASSLESARGSEKLFF. The chain couples TRBV7-6 to TRBJ1-4; 7 bases are shared with TRBD1. The CDR3 runs to 16 residues. The germline V gene has CDR1 SGHVS and CDR2 FNYEAQ. The V segment lost 1 base and the J segment 7 bases; nucleotides outside the gene matches: 9.

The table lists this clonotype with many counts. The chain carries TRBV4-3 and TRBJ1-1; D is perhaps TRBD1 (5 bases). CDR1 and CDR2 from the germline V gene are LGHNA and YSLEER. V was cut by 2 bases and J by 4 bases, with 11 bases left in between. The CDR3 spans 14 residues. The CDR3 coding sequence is TGCGCCAGCAGCCAAATGAGGGGATCCACTGAAGCTTTCTTT. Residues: CASSQMRGSTEAFF.

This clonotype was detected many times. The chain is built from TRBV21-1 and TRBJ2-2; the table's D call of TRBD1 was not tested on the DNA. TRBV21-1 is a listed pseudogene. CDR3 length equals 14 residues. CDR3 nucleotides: TGTTCCCGCCGACGGGACAGCTACACCGGGGAGCTGTTTTTT. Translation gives CSRRRDSYTGELFF.

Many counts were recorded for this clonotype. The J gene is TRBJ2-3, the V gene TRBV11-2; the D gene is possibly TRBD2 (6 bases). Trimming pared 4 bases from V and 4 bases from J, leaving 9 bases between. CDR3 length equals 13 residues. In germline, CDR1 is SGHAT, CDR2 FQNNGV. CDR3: CASSSGVADTQYF. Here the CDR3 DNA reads TGTGCCAGCAGCTCGGGAGTGGCAGATACGCAGTATTTT.

The chain's CDR3 is CASRRFGSTDTQYF. The CDR3 DNA reads as TGCGCCAGCAGACGATTTGGGAGCACAGATACGCAGTATTTT. This chain links TRBV10-2 with TRBJ2-3; no firm D call. The CDR3 is made up of 14 amino acids. Trimming left V 6 bases short and J 0 bases short, with 10 bases between. In germline, CDR1 is WSHSY, CDR2 SAAADI.

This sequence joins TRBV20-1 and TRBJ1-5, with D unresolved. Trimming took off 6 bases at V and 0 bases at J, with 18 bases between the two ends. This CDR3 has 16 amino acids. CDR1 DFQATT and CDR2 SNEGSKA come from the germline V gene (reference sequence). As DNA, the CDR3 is TGCAGTGCCCTGGAGAGTGTCCCTTATAGCAATCAGCCCCAGCATTTT. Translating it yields CSALESVPYSNQPQHF.

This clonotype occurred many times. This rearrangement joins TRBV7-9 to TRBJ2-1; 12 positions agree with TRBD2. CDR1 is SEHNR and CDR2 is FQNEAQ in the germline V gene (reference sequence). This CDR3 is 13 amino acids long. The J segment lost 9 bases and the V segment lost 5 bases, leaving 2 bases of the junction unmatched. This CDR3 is CASSGLAGIEQFF. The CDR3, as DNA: TGTGCCAGCAGCGGACTAGCGGGAATTGAGCAGTTCTTC.

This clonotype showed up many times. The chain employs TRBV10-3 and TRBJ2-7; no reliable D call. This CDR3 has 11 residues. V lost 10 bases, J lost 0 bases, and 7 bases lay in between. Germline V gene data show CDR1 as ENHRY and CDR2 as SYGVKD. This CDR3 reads CATASSYEQYF. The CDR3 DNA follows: TGTGCCACCGCTAGCTCCTACGAGCAGTACTTC.

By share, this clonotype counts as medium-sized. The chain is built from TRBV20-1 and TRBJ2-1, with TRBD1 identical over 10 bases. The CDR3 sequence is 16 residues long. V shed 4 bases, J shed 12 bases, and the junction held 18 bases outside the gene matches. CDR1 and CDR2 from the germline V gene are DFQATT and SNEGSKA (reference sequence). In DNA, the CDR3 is TGCAGTGCTACGCCCGGACAGGGGGAAATAGGAACTTGGCAGTTCTTC. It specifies CSATPGQGEIGTWQFF.

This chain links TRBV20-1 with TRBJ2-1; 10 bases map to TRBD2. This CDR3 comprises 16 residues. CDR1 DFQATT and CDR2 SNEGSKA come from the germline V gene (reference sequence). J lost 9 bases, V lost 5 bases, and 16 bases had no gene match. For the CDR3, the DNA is TGCAGTGCTCCCTCGGGGCTAGCGGGAGTATATGGTGAGCAGTTCTTC. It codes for CSAPSGLAGVYGEQFF.

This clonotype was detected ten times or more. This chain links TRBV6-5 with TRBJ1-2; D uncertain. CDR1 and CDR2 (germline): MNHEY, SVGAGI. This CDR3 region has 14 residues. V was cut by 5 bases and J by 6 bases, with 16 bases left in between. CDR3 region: CASSKALRGDGYTF. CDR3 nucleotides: TGTGCCAGCAGTAAGGCGCTGCGGGGTGATGGCTACACCTTC.

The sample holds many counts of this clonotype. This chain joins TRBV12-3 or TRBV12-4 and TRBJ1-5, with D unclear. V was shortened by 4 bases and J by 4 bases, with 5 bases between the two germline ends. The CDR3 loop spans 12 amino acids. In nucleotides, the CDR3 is TGTGCCAGCAGTTCTACGAATCAGCCCCAGCATTTT. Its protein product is CASSSTNQPQHF.

The CDR3 DNA reads TGTGCCAGCAGTTTCTTAGCGGGAGGGGATGAGCAGTTCTTC. It translates to CASSFLAGGDEQFF. The chain recombines TRBV12-3 or TRBV12-4 with TRBJ2-1; TRBD2 agrees at 11 bases. The CDR3 is 14 amino acids. V lost 3 bases and J lost 8; bases outside the gene matches: 3.